This TCR beta chain appears in the sequencing data of a study of cytomegalovirus exposure and HLA in healthy donors. Points on this clone: Its antigen remains unknown.

The ends were cut back, 0 bases at V and 1 base at J, with 9 bases in the middle. The CDR3 is 16 residues long. Germline V gene sequence: CDR1 MRHNA, CDR2 SNTAGT. Use of 60 Vbeta and 13 Jbeta primers characterized the PCR. This table comes from immunoSEQ multiplex PCR, and its TCRdb copy is limited to in-frame clones, with some not included. This sample lists 75,000 to 80,000 clones; its ten largest clones have 3% to 4%. Findings of the study overall: It was approximately 160 TCR beta chains that were listed as cytomegalovirus-associated. A further, later analysis showed that HLA-associated TCR beta chains (compared with equally common others) were more clonally expanded. Most TCR sequences proved rare, with some public TCRs found in many donors.

The sequenced material came from PBMCs. This sequence was found in a man between 18 and 29 years old in good health and CMV-seropositive. The chain joins TRBV6-4 to TRBJ2-2; TRBD1 is a possible D gene (6 bases). In nucleotides, the CDR3 is TGTGCCAGCAGTGACTCGGCACAGGGGAACACCGGGGAGCTGTTTTTT. As protein: CASSDSAQGNTGELFF.